The next 26 T cell receptor beta chains were all read from a single sample in a study of T cell responses to AZD1222 COVID-19 vaccine. Repertoires were generated with immunoSEQ multiplex PCR, while TCRdb's copy carries only in-frame clones and drops some. This table holds about 130,000 clones, 88% found once. Source: peripheral blood, taken on day 0 of MenACWY control vaccination. Receptor source: an adult in good health.

The CDR3 region has the DNA TGTGCCAGCAGCCTGCTCGGGCAGGGGAACACCGGGGAGCTGTTTTTT. It yields the protein CASSLLGQGNTGELFF. The chain couples TRBV7-2 to TRBJ2-2; D possibly corresponds to TRBD1 (5 bases). Deletions cut 5 bases from V and 1 base from J, with 14 bases between. Germline V gives CDR1 SGHTA, CDR2 FQGNSA. CDR3 length: 16 amino acids. Filled out from reference TRBV7-2 and TRBJ2-2, the complete variable domain reads GAGVSQSPSNKVTEKGKDVELRCDPISGHTALYWYRQSLGQGLEFLIYFQGNSAPDKSGLPSDRFSAERTGGSVSTLTIQRTQQEDSAVYLCASSLLGQGNTGELFFGEGSRLTVL.

The J gene is TRBJ2-7, the V gene TRBV5-6; D unresolved. The CDR3 loop spans 16 amino acids. The V end was cut by 2 bases, the J end by 0 bases, with 15 bases between. The V gene's germline CDR1 is SGHDT and CDR2 YYEEEE. The CDR3 reads CASSLVLSWSSYEQYF. The CDR3 DNA is TGTGCCAGCAGCTTAGTTCTGAGTTGGAGCTCCTACGAGCAGTACTTC.

Note on this clone: At one end, the junction sequence differs from germline, possibly due to a read error. This sample includes further DNA sequences coding for the same CDR3. The V call is TRBV30, the J call TRBJ2-7, with D possibly being TRBD1 (6 bases). This CDR3 has 12 amino acids. Germline V lookup: CDR1 GTSNPN, CDR2 SVGIG (reference sequence). CDR3 in amino acids: CAWTMTGYEQYF. DNA for the CDR3: TGTGCCTGGACCATGACAGGCTACGAGCAGTACTTT.

The J gene is TRBJ2-5, the V gene TRBV2, with 11 nucleotides matching TRBD1. CDR1 and CDR2 (germline): SNHLY, FYNNEI. This CDR3 spans 14 amino acids. Unmatched junction bases numbered 2, after V lost 5 bases and J lost 3 bases. This CDR3 reads CASSPGQGEETQYF. CDR3 in DNA: TGTGCCAGCAGTCCGGGACAGGGGGAAGAGACCCAGTACTTC.

This chain links TRBV3-1 (or the pseudogene TRBV3-2) with TRBJ2-1; the D gene could be TRBD1 or TRBD2 (5 bases each). CDR1 LGHDT and CDR2 YNNKEL come from the germline V gene (reference sequence). The CDR3 is 20 residues long. Trimming took 0 bases from V and 3 from J, leaving 24 bases between them. CDR3: CASSQDEGRVGGGFYNEQFF. The CDR3 nucleotides are TGTGCCAGCAGCCAAGATGAGGGCAGGGTAGGTGGAGGCTTCTACAATGAGCAGTTCTTC.

This chain's CDR3 is CASSEAAGGVSYEQYF. For the CDR3, the DNA is TGTGCCAGCAGTGAAGCGGCGGGGGGTGTCTCCTACGAGCAGTACTTC. V is TRBV6-1 and J is TRBJ2-7, with 8 nucleotides matching TRBD2. The CDR3 spans 16 residues. V shed 0 bases, J shed 0 bases, and the junction held 4 bases outside the gene matches. Germline CDR1 and CDR2: MNHNS and SASEGT.

The chain links TRBV10-1 to TRBJ2-7; no definite D call. V was shortened by 9 bases and J by 2 bases, with 14 bases between the two germline ends. The germline CDR1 and CDR2 sequences are WNHNN and SYGVQD (reference sequence). This CDR3 has 13 amino acids. The CDR3 reads CASYPGVTYEQYF. The CDR3 coding sequence is TGCGCCAGTTATCCTGGAGTCACCTACGAGCAGTACTTC.

This chain links TRBV9 with TRBJ1-3; 7 bases map to TRBD1. Germline V gene data show CDR1 as SGDLS and CDR2 as YYNGEE. The CDR3 runs 16 residues. V lost 4 bases and J lost 0; bases outside the gene matches: 7. In DNA, the CDR3 is TGTGCCAGCAGCTCACCCCGGGACAGCTCTGGAAACACCATATATTTT. Translated, it gives CASSSPRDSSGNTIYF.

This rearrangement joins TRBV7-9 to TRBJ1-1, with 8 bases aligning to TRBD1. Germline loops: CDR1 SEHNR, CDR2 FQNEAQ (reference sequence). V was pared by 5 bases and J by 4 bases, with 3 bases of the junction left unmatched. This CDR3 is built from 13 residues. The chain's CDR3 is CASSRTGGTEAFF. The CDR3 DNA follows: TGTGCCAGCAGCCGTACAGGGGGCACTGAAGCTTTCTTT.

Here the CDR3 reads CASSYGGTGELFF. The CDR3 nucleotides are TGTGCCAGCAGTTACGGGGGGACCGGGGAGCTGTTTTTT. This chain joins TRBV6-6 and TRBJ2-2; D is possibly TRBD2 (6 bases). CDR1 is MNHNY and CDR2 is SVGAGI in the germline V gene (reference sequence). The V end lost 2 bases, the J end lost 5 bases, and 6 bases lay between the germline ends. This CDR3 comprises 13 residues.

This chain links TRBV9 with TRBJ2-1; TRBD1 aligns across 8 bases. The junction had 7 bases not matched to a gene; V was cut back by 3 bases and J by 5 bases. There are 15 residues in the CDR3. Germline values: CDR1 SGDLS, CDR2 YYNGEE. The CDR3 nucleotides are TGTGCCAGCAGCGCCCATCGGGGACAGGACAATGAGCAGTTCTTC. Translating gives CASSAHRGQDNEQFF.

This chain joins TRBV28 and TRBJ2-2; D remains ambiguous. Germline V lookup: CDR1 MDHEN, CDR2 SYDVKM. This CDR3 comprises 13 residues. Trimming cost V 10 bases and J 4 bases, with 13 bases left between them. CDR3 in amino acids: CAISLTITGELFF. The CDR3, as DNA: TGTGCCATCTCTTTAACGATCACCGGGGAGCTGTTTTTT. The full variable domain, completed using reference TRBV28 and TRBJ2-2, is DVKVTQSSRYLVKRTGEKVFLECVQDMDHENMFWYRQDPGLGLRLIYFSYDVKMKEKGDIPEGYSVSREKKERFSLILESASTNQTSMYLCAISLTITGELFFGEGSRLTVL.

This chain joins TRBV25-1 and TRBJ1-4; TRBD1 aligns across 7 bases. The germline gives CDR1 MGHDK, CDR2 SYGVNS. The junction had 6 bases not matched to a gene; V was cut back by 1 base and J by 7 bases. CDR3 size: 15 residues. The CDR3 DNA reads TGTGCCAGCAGTGAATGGGACAGACCTACTGAAAAACTGTTTTTT. It codes for CASSEWDRPTEKLFF.

V usage is TRBV5-5 and J usage is TRBJ2-2; D gene unclear. Between the trimmed V and J ends, which lost 1 base and 2 bases, there was a span of 9 bases. Germline CDR1 reads SGHKS; CDR2 reads YYEKEE (reference sequence). This CDR3 contains 15 residues. CDR3 sequence: CASSLQPDNTGELFF. In DNA form, the CDR3 reads TGTGCCAGCAGCTTGCAGCCAGATAACACCGGGGAGCTGTTTTTT. Variable domain in full (rest from reference TRBV5-5 and TRBJ2-2): DAGVTQSPTHLIKTRGQQVTLRCSPISGHKSVSWYQQVLGQGPQFIFQYYEKEERGRGNFPDRFSARQFPNYSSELNVNALLLGDSALYLCASSLQPDNTGELFFGEGSRLTVL.

This sequence joins TRBV4-1 and TRBJ2-1; D might be TRBD2 (6 bases). This CDR3 region has 11 residues. Per germline, CDR1 MGHRA and CDR2 YSYEKL. V was clipped by 4 bases and J by 8 bases, with 6 bases between them. The CDR3 coding sequence is TGCGCCAGCAGCCGGGGGGATGAGCAGTTCTTC. It specifies CASSRGDEQFF.

This clone appeared a single time. The CDR3 spells CASSKAGTAGNTIYF. Written as DNA, the CDR3 is TGTGCCAGCAGCAAAGCCGGGACGGCTGGAAACACCATATATTTT. The chain is built from TRBV5-4 and TRBJ1-3; the D gene is possibly TRBD1 (5 bases). The CDR3 covers 15 residues. Germline values: CDR1 SGHNT, CDR2 YYREEE (reference sequence). The V and J ends lost 4 bases and 2 bases respectively, with 13 bases between them.

This chain uses TRBV27 with TRBJ2-7, with 7 bases aligning to TRBD1. J was trimmed by 0 bases and V by 5 bases; bases with no gene match: 7. CDR1 is MNHEY and CDR2 is SMNVEV in the germline V gene (reference sequence). CDR3 length equals 15 residues. CDR3 bases: TGTGCCAGCAGTCCCACAGGGGCCCCCTCCTACGAGCAGTACTTC. As protein: CASSPTGAPSYEQYF.

The chain recombines TRBV15 with TRBJ1-6; D remains unclear. CDR1 and CDR2 from the germline V gene are LNHNV and YYDKDF (reference sequence). The V and J ends lost 1 base and 7 bases respectively, with 8 bases between them. CDR3 size: 14 residues. The CDR3 sequence: CATSRVRLNSPLHF. CDR3 bases: TGTGCCACCAGCAGAGTACGGCTAAATTCACCCCTCCACTTT.

J is TRBJ1-2 and V is TRBV12-3 or TRBV12-4; 8 bases match TRBD1. V was clipped by 5 bases and J by 3 bases; unmatched bases: 2. The CDR3 has 13 amino acids. CDR3 loop: CASSNRGDYGYTF. For the CDR3, the DNA is TGTGCCAGCAGTAACAGGGGGGACTATGGCTACACCTTC.

The rearrangement joins TRBV18 to TRBJ2-1; no firm D call. There are 15 residues in the CDR3. Germline CDR1 KGHSH, CDR2 LQKENI. The V gene lost 4 bases and the J gene lost 0 bases, with 10 bases spanning the gap. The CDR3 loop is CASSRPSGSYNEQFF. CDR3 coding DNA: TGTGCCAGCTCACGCCCTTCTGGCTCCTACAATGAGCAGTTCTTC.

The chain carries TRBV10-3 and TRBJ2-7, with 9 positions matching TRBD2. The V and J ends lost 0 bases and 3 bases, in that order; junction bases with no gene match: 3. Germline CDR1 ENHRY, CDR2 SYGVKD. The CDR3 loop spans 15 amino acids. The CDR3: CAISESLAGSYEQYF. CDR3 sequence (DNA): TGTGCCATCAGTGAGTCGCTAGCGGGAAGCTACGAGCAGTACTTC.

This rearrangement joins TRBV4-1 to TRBJ2-1; D ambiguous. This CDR3 has 13 residues. V lost 4 bases and J 10 bases, leaving 14 bases between the germline ends. CDR1 MGHRA and CDR2 YSYEKL come from the germline V gene. The CDR3 bases are TGCGCCAGCAGCCGCTATAGGCCGGACGAGCAGTTCTTC. This sequence encodes CASSRYRPDEQFF.

This sequence joins TRBV24-1 and TRBJ2-1; TRBD2 matches 9 bases. The CDR3 length is 15 residues. Germline CDR1 is KGHDR and CDR2 is SFDVKD. J was trimmed by 8 bases and V by 4 bases; bases with no gene match: 8. The CDR3 is CATSEPLSGSDEQFF. CDR3 in DNA: TGTGCCACCAGTGAGCCACTTAGCGGGAGCGATGAGCAGTTCTTC.

The chain recombines TRBV6-5 with TRBJ2-7, with D tentatively TRBD1 (5 bases). Germline-derived CDR1 and CDR2 are MNHEY and SVGAGI. This CDR3 contains 12 residues. CDR3 nucleotide sequence: TGTGTAGCAGGGCTACCCTCCTACGAGCAGTACTTC. Translated, it gives CVAGLPSYEQYF.

The rearrangement uses TRBV4-1 and TRBJ2-5; 7 nucleotides agree with TRBD2. The J segment lost 2 bases and the V segment lost 4 bases, leaving 7 bases of the junction unmatched. Germline V gene lookup returns CDR1 MGHRA and CDR2 YSYEKL. The CDR3 sequence is 15 residues long. The CDR3: CASSLGGGNQETQYF. In DNA form, the CDR3 reads TGCGCCAGCAGCCTTGGGGGAGGGAATCAAGAGACCCAGTACTTC.

The rearrangement links TRBV27 to TRBJ2-7, with a tentative D call TRBD1 (7 bases). Trimming pared 9 bases from V and 4 bases from J, leaving 22 bases between. The CDR3 is 15 amino acids. Per germline, CDR1 MNHEY and CDR2 SMNVEV (reference sequence). The CDR3, as DNA: TGTGCCAGTAACATTGGGGCAGGGGGGATTTACGAGCAGTACTTC. Translation: CASNIGAGGIYEQYF.